The entry below gives a single T cell receptor beta chain sequence along with its context. Its antigen remains unidentified. TCRdb's table, derived via immunoSEQ multiplex PCR, lists solely in-frame clones and lacks some. The sample includes about 98,000 clones, about 84% seen only once; the top ten take 1.4% to 1.5%. The sample comes from a study of graft-versus-host responses after intestinal transplantation. Findings and caveats of the study: Where graft-donor T cell macrochimerism was present, patients had high graft-versus-host to host-versus-graft clonal ratios in allografts. Recipient-marrow GvH clones were detected, some having first appeared in ileum or blood.

This CDR3 is 16 amino acids long. V was clipped by 5 bases and J by 5 bases; unmatched bases: 11. Germline CDR1 and CDR2: MDHEN and SYDVKM. Specimen: PBMCs, collected 255 days after intestinal transplant. The receptor comes from a human patient who received an intestinal transplant, so some T cells may come from the graft donor. The chain employs TRBV28 and TRBJ2-5, with 10 nucleotides matching TRBD1. The CDR3 region is CASSAGTGAVMETQYF. CDR3 nucleotide sequence: TGTGCCAGCAGTGCCGGGACAGGGGCAGTAATGGAGACCCAGTACTTC.